The entry that follows covers one T cell receptor (beta chain) sequence. Each subset's genomic DNA was split evenly across several immunoSEQ plates. Clones were sequenced by immunoSEQ multiplex PCR, and TCRdb holds only the in-frame ones, with some missing. The table includes some 510,000 clones, around 74% detected once. This sample is part of a study of shared clonotypes between healthy human individuals. Germline V gene lookup returns CDR1 SEHNR and CDR2 FQNEAQ (reference sequence). The CDR3 length is 14 residues. Trimming cost V 4 bases and J 7 bases; bases outside gene matches: 7. The sequenced sample consisted of PBMCs. The TCR sequence derives from a woman aged 40 to 50 in good health. Some clones in this sample may be carry-over from other donors' samples. V and J are TRBV7-9 and TRBJ2-3; 8 bases are a match to TRBD1. This CDR3 is CASSYSAGGNTQYF. The CDR3 nucleotides are TGTGCCAGCAGCTACTCAGCAGGGGGCAATACGCAGTATTTT. The full variable domain, its missing parts supplied by reference TRBV7-9 and TRBJ2-3, is DTGVSQNPRHKITKRGQNVTFRCDPISEHNRLYWYRQTLGQGPEFLTYFQNEAQLEKSRLLSDRFSAERPKGSFSTLEIQRTEQGDSAMYLCASSYSAGGNTQYFGPGTRLTVL.